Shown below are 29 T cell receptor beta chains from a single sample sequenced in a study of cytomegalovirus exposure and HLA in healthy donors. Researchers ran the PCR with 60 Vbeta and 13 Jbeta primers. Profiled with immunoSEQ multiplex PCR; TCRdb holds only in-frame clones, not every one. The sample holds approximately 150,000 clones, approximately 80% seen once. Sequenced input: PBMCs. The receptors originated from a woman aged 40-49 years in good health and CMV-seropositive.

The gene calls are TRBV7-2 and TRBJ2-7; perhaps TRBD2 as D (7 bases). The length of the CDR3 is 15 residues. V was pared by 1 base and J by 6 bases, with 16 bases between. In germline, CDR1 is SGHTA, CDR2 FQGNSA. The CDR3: CASSLDAGARFEQYF. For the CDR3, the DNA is TGTGCCAGCAGCTTAGATGCGGGGGCGCGGTTCGAGCAGTACTTC.

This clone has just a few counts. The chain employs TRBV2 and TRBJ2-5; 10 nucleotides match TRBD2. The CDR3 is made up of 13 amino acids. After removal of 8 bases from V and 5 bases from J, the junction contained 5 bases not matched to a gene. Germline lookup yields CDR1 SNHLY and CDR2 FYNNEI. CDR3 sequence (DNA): TGTGCCAGCTTGAGCGGGGGGGCGGAGACCCAGTACTTC. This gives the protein CASLSGGAETQYF.

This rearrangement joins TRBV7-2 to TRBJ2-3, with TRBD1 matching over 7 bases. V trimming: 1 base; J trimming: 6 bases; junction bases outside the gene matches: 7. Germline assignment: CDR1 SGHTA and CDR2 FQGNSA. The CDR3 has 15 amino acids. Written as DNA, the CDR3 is TGTGCCAGCAGCTTAGAGGACAGGTGGGGGGATACGCAGTATTTT. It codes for CASSLEDRWGDTQYF.

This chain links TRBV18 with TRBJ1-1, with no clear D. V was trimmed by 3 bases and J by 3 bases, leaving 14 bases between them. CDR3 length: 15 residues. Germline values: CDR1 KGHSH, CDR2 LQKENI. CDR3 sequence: CASSPSVSRDTEAFF. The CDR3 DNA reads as TGTGCCAGCTCACCCTCGGTTTCCCGGGACACTGAAGCTTTCTTT.

This CDR3 reads CASSSIRVGGYTF. In DNA form, the CDR3 reads TGTGCCAGCAGCTCAATCAGGGTTGGGGGCTACACCTTC. The genes are TRBV7-9 and TRBJ1-2, with a possible D match to TRBD1 (5 bases). Trimming removed 4 bases from V and 8 bases from J, with 14 bases in between. Germline V gives CDR1 SEHNR, CDR2 FQNEAQ (reference sequence). CDR3 size: 13 residues. The full variable domain, its missing parts supplied by reference TRBV7-9 and TRBJ1-2, is DTGVSQNPRHKITKRGQNVTFRCDPISEHNRLYWYRQTLGQGPEFLTYFQNEAQLEKSRLLSDRFSAERPKGSFSTLEIQRTEQGDSAMYLCASSSIRVGGYTFGSGTRLTVV.

CDR3: CASSPYGQSNTEAFF. In DNA form, the CDR3 reads TGTGCCAGCAGTCCCTACGGACAATCGAACACTGAAGCTTTCTTT. V and J are TRBV2 and TRBJ1-1; D might be TRBD1 (5 bases). This CDR3 has 15 amino acids. Germline CDR1 reads SNHLY; CDR2 reads FYNNEI. Trimming took off 5 bases at V and 1 base at J, with 14 bases between the two ends.

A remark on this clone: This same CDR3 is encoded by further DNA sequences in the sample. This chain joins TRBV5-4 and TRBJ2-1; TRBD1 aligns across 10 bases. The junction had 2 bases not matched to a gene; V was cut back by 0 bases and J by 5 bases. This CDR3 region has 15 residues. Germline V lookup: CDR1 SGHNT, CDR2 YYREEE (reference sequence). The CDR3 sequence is CASSLGDRGDNEQFF. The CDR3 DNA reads TGTGCCAGCAGCTTGGGGGACAGGGGAGACAATGAGCAGTTCTTC.

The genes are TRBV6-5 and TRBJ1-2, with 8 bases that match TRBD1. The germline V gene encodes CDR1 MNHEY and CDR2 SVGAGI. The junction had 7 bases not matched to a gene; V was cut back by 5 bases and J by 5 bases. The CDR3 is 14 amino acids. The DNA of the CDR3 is TGTGCCAGCAGTCCTTTCCGGACAGGGTATGGCTACACCTTC. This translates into CASSPFRTGYGYTF.

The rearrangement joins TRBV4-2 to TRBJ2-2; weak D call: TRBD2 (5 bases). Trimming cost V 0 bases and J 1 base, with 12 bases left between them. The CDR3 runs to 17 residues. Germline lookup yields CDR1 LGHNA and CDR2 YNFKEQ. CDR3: CASSQDEGSKNTGELFF. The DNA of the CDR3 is TGTGCCAGCAGCCAAGATGAGGGCTCGAAGAACACCGGGGAGCTGTTTTTT.

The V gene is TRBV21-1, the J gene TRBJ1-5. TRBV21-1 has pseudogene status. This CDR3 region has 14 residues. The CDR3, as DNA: TGTGCCAGCATACCGGAGAATAGCAATCAGCCCCAGCATTTT. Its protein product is CASIPENSNQPQHF.

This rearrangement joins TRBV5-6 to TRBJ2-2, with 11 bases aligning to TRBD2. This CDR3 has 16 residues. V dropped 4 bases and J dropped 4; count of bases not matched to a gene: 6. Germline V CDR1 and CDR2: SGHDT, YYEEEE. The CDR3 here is CASSPGLAELTGELFF. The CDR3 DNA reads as TGTGCCAGCAGCCCGGGACTAGCGGAGCTCACCGGGGAGCTGTTTTTT.

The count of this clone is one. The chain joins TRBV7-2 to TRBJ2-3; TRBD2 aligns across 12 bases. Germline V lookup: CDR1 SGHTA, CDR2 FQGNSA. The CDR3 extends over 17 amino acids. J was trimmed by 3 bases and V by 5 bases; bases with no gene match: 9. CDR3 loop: CASSDLLAGGLTDTQYF. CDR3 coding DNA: TGTGCCAGCAGCGACCTACTAGCGGGAGGTCTGACAGATACGCAGTATTTT.

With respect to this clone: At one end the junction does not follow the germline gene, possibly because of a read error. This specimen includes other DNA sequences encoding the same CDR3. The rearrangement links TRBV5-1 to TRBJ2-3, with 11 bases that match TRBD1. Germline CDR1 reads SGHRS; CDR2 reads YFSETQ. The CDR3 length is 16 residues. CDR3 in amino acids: CASSLGGQGASDTQYF. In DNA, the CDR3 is TGCGCCAGCAGCCTTGGTGGACAGGGGGCATCGGATACACAGTATTTT. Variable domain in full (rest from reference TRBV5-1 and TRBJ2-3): KAGVTQTPRYLIKTRGQQVTLSCSPISGHRSVSWYQQTPGQGLQFLFEYFSETQRNKGNFPGRFSGRQFSNSRSEMNVSTLELGDSALYLCASSLGGQGASDTQYFGPGTRLTVL.

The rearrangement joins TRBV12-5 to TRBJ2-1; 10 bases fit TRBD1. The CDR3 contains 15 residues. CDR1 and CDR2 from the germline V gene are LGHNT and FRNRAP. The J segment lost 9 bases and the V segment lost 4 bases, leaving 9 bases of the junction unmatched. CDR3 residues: CASGSGTGVIGEQFF. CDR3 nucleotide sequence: TGTGCTAGTGGTTCCGGGACAGGGGTTATTGGTGAGCAGTTCTTC.

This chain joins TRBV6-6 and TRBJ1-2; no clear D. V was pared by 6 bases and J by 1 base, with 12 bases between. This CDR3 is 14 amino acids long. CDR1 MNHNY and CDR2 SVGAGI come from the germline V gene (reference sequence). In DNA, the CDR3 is TGTGCCAGCAGGACCAATACAGTTAACTATGGCTACACCTTC. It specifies CASRTNTVNYGYTF.

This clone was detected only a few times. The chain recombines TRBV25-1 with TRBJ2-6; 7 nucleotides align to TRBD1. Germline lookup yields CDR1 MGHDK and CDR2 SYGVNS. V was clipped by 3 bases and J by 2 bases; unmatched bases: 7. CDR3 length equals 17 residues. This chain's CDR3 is CASSDDRVGTGANVLTF. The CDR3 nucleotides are TGTGCCAGCAGTGACGACAGGGTCGGAACTGGGGCCAACGTCCTGACTTTC.

For the CDR3, the DNA is TGTGCCAGCAGTTTGGGACAGACCGATAATTCACCCCTCCACTTT. Protein product: CASSLGQTDNSPLHF. The chain links TRBV2 to TRBJ1-6, with 7 bases fitting TRBD1. Germline V gene data show CDR1 as SNHLY and CDR2 as FYNNEI. The CDR3 length is 15 residues. J was trimmed by 5 bases and V by 5 bases; bases with no gene match: 6.

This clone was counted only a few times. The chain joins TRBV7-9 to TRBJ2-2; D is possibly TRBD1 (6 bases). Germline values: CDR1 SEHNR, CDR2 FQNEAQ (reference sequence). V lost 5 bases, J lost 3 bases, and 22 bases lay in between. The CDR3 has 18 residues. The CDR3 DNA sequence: TGTGCCAGCAGCCCTATTAGAAGACAGGCGACCTACACCGGGGAGCTGTTTTTT. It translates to CASSPIRRQATYTGELFF.

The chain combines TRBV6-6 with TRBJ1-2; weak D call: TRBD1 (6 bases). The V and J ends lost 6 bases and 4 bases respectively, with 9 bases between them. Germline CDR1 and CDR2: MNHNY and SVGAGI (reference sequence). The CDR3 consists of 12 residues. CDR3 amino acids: CASSQDSYGYTF. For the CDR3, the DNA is TGTGCCAGCAGCCAGGACAGCTATGGCTACACCTTC.

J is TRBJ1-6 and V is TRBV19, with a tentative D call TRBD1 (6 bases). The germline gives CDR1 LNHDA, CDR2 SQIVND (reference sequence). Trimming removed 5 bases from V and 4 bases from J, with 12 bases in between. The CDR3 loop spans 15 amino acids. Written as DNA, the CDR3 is TGTGCCAGTAGTCTACCGGGACAATATAATTCACCCCTCCACTTT. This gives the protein CASSLPGQYNSPLHF.

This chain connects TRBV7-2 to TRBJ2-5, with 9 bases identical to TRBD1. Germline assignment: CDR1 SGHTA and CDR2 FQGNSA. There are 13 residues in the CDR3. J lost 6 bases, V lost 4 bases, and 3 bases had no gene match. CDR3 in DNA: TGTGCCAGCAGCTCGGGACAGGGTCAGACCCAGTACTTC. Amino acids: CASSSGQGQTQYF.

In nucleotides, the CDR3 is TGTGCCAGCAGCTTGGGGACAGTTCGTACCGGGGAGCTGTTTTTT. Translating gives CASSLGTVRTGELFF. The chain carries TRBV5-4 and TRBJ2-2, with D possibly TRBD1 on 6 matching bases. The CDR3 spans 15 residues. The ends were cut back, 0 bases at V and 5 bases at J, with 11 bases in the middle. The germline gives CDR1 SGHNT, CDR2 YYREEE (reference sequence).

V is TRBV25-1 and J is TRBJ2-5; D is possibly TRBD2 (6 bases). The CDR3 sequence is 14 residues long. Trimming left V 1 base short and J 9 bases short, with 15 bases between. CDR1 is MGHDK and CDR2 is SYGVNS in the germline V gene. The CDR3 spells CASSEWQKGEAQYF. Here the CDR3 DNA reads TGTGCCAGCAGTGAATGGCAAAAAGGGGAGGCCCAGTACTTC.

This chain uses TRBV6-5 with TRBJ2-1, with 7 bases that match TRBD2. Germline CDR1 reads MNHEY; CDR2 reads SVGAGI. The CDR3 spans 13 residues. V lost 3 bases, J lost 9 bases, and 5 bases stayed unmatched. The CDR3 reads CASSYPPSGEQFF. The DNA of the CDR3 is TGTGCCAGCAGTTATCCCCCTAGCGGTGAGCAGTTCTTC.

In DNA form, the CDR3 reads TGCGCCAGCAGTGAGTCGGAGTGGAACCCCTACAATGAGCAGTTCTTC. Protein: CASSESEWNPYNEQFF. The genes are TRBV10-2 and TRBJ2-1; D gene ambiguous. This CDR3 has 16 residues. CDR1 and CDR2 (germline): WSHSY, SAAADI. V was shortened by 0 bases and J by 2 bases, with 11 bases between the two germline ends.

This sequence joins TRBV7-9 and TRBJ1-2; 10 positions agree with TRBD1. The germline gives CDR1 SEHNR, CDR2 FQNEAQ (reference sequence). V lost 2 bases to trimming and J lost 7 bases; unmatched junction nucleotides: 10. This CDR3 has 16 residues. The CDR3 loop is CASSLQTGTGARGYTF. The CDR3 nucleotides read TGTGCCAGCAGCTTACAAACGGGGACAGGGGCACGTGGCTACACCTTC.

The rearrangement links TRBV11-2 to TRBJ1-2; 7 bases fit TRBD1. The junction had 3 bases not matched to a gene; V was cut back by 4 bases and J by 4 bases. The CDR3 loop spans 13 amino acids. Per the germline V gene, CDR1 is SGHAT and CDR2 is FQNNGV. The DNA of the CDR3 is TGTGCCAGCAGCTCGGGACAGAGCTATGGCTACACCTTC. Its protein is CASSSGQSYGYTF.

The CDR3 DNA reads as TGTGCCAGCACCGCGGGTAGCGGGGGGGCTACGCAGTATTTT. This translates into CASTAGSGGATQYF. The chain is built from TRBV7-9 and TRBJ2-3; 11 bases are a match to TRBD2. The CDR3 is 14 amino acids. J was trimmed by 8 bases and V by 7 bases; bases with no gene match: 8. Germline CDR1 SEHNR, CDR2 FQNEAQ (reference sequence).

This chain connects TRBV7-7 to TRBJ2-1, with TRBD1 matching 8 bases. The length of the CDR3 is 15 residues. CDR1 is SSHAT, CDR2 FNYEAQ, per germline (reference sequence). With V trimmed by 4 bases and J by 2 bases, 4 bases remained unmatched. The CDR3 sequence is CASSSGTGPYNEQFF. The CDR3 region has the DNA TGTGCCAGCAGCTCCGGGACAGGCCCCTACAATGAGCAGTTCTTC.